This entry concerns a single TCR beta chain. This sample is drawn from a study of blood T cell repertoires in COVID-19. Study background: In each case, the material was cDNA or gDNA derived from T cells, B-cell-depleted T cells, or PBMCs.

As originally analysed: Reference gene primer amplification gave nucleated cell count estimates. Generated by immunoSEQ multiplex PCR, the TCRdb table keeps only in-frame clones and is missing some. V, J and clone size are taken as reported in that table, and D and trimming were inferred from the DNA itself. Among more than 55,000 clones listed, about 77% were seen once. The length of the CDR3 is 16 residues. Trimming cost V 3 bases and J 0 bases; bases outside gene matches: 7. The germline V gene encodes CDR1 SGHVS and CDR2 FQNEAQ. The chain is built from TRBV7-8 and TRBJ1-2, with 7 bases fitting TRBD1. The sample consisted of peripheral blood. This sequence was found in an elderly man with active or convalescent COVID-19. The CDR3: CASSLRDRSSNYGYTF. CDR3 nucleotides: TGTGCCAGCAGCTTGAGGGACAGAAGTTCTAACTATGGCTACACCTTC.